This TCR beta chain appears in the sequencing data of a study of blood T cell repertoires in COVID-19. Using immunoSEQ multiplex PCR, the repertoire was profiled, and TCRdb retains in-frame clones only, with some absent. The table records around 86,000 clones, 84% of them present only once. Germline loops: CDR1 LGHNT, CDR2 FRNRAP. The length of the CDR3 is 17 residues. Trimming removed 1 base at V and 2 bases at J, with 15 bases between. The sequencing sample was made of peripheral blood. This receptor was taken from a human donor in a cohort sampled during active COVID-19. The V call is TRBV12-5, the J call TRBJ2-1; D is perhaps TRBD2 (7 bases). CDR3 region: CASGLGGREGAYNEQFF. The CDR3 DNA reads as TGTGCTAGTGGTTTGGGGGGGAGGGAGGGGGCCTACAATGAGCAGTTCTTC. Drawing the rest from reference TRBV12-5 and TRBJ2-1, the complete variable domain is DARVTQTPRHKVTEMGQEVTMRCQPILGHNTVFWYRQTMMQGLELLAYFRNRAPLDDSGMPKDRFSAEMPDATLATLKIQPSEPRDSAVYFCASGLGGREGAYNEQFFGPGTRLTVL.